These 2 T cell receptor beta chains were sequenced from one sample in a study of post-analysis software for immune sequencing data. Points from the study as a whole: The five TRBV segments detected at higher frequency in patients than in controls included TRBV5-6, TRBV5-1 and TRBV20-1.

The library was made from cDNA and included unique molecular identifiers. Using its own MiXCR run on the PCR reads, TCRdb lists one record per CDR3 protein. Of 600,000 to 700,000 distinct CDR3 sequences in the sample, 55% to 60% were seen once. No antigen has been identified for these receptors. Sequences were obtained from blood. The receptors here all came from a girl aged 2-10 years with multiple sclerosis.

A few counts support this clonotype. The chain combines TRBV29-1 with TRBJ2-3; D not resolved. The V gene lost 6 bases and the J gene lost 8 bases, with 18 bases spanning the gap. CDR3 length: 13 amino acids. Germline lookup yields CDR1 SQVTM and CDR2 ANQGSEA. CDR3 loop: CSVSGKWDSTQYF. The CDR3 region has the DNA TGCAGCGTATCAGGCAAGTGGGATAGTACGCAGTATTTT.

The V call is TRBV5-1, the J call TRBJ2-1; TRBD2 is a possible D gene (7 bases). This CDR3 is built from 13 residues. Germline CDR1 reads SGHRS; CDR2 reads YFSETQ. V was cut by 2 bases and J by 8 bases, with 11 bases left in between. This CDR3 is CASSFGGGDEQFF. The CDR3 nucleotides read TGCGCCAGCAGCTTTGGGGGGGGCGATGAGCAGTTCTTC.